A selection of T cell receptor beta chains follows, all from one sample in a study of cytomegalovirus exposure and HLA in healthy donors. Method: immunoSEQ multiplex PCR; TCRdb's copy keeps in-frame clones and lacks some. Here the sample spans 130,000 to 150,000 clones, approximately 84% being singletons. Sequencing input: PBMCs. Every receptor here comes from a woman aged 55-75 years in good health and CMV-seropositive. CDR3s include the opening cysteine and the closing phenylalanine or tryptophan. A D gene is named only where the DNA matches it firmly. Size is omitted from some rows. Given values are once, few, many or a class for expanded clones.

size,V,D,J,CDR3,DNA
-,TRBV28,TRBD2,TRBJ2-3,CASSPLAGARTDTQYF,TGTGCCAGCAGTCCATTAGCGGGAGCGAGGACAGATACGCAGTATTTT
-,TRBV4-3,TRBD2,TRBJ2-3,CASSHWEREGPDTQYF,TGCGCCAGCAGCCATTGGGAGCGGGAGGGCCCAGATACGCAGTATTTT
-,TRBV5-4,-,TRBJ2-3,CAILLGGNTDTQYF,TGTGCCATCCTACTGGGCGGGAACACGGATACGCAGTATTTT
-,TRBV27,TRBD2,TRBJ2-3,CASSLSVASGSTDTQYF,TGTGCCAGCAGTTTATCGGTTGCTAGCGGTAGCACAGATACGCAGTATTTT
-,TRBV19,TRBD1,TRBJ1-4,CASSSWDSSNEKLFF,TGTGCCAGTAGTAGTTGGGACAGTTCTAATGAAAAACTGTTTTTT
-,TRBV11-3,TRBD2,TRBJ2-6,CASGRESSGANVLTF,TGTGCCAGCGGGCGGGAGTCCTCTGGGGCCAACGTCCTGACTTTC
-,TRBV7-2,-,TRBJ2-3,CASSYFIRDTQYF,TGTGCCAGCAGCTACTTCATTCGGGATACGCAGTATTTT
-,TRBV6-5,-,TRBJ1-2,CASSPTNRLRGYTF,TGTGCCAGCAGTCCCACCAATCGACTGCGAGGCTACACCTTC
once,TRBV4-1,-,TRBJ1-1,CASSQLQGNTEAFF,TGCGCCAGCAGCCAATTACAGGGGAACACTGAAGCTTTCTTT
-,TRBV19,-,TRBJ2-3,CASSRTQGSGSTDTQYF,TGTGCCAGTTCCCGGACTCAGGGGAGCGGAAGCACAGATACGCAGTATTTT
once,TRBV2,TRBD2,TRBJ2-1,CASSETGGRFYNEQFF,TGTGCCAGCAGTGAAACTGGCGGGAGGTTCTACAATGAGCAGTTCTTC
few,TRBV29-1,-,TRBJ2-1,CSVEAERSQFF,TGCAGCGTTGAAGCCGAGAGGTCCCAGTTCTTC
-,TRBV9,TRBD2,TRBJ2-1,CASSVDPAGDSNEQFF,TGTGCCAGCAGCGTAGATCCAGCGGGAGACTCCAATGAGCAGTTCTTC
-,TRBV5-6,-,TRBJ2-3,CASSSLVSSDTQYF,TGTGCCAGCAGCTCACTAGTTTCCTCAGATACGCAGTATTTT
-,TRBV29-1,TRBD1,TRBJ1-1,CSVRGGQENTEAFF,TGCAGCGTGCGTGGGGGACAGGAGAACACTGAAGCTTTCTTT
-,TRBV27,TRBD1,TRBJ2-7,CASSSRDRGYEQYF,TGTGCCAGCAGTTCCCGGGACAGGGGATACGAGCAGTACTTC
few,TRBV6-1,-,TRBJ2-1,CASMRGGSSYNEQFF,TGTGCCAGCATGCGGGGCGGTAGCTCCTACAATGAGCAGTTCTTC
-,TRBV27,TRBD1,TRBJ1-1,CASSAGTATEAFF,TGTGCCAGCAGTGCCGGGACAGCCACTGAAGCTTTCTTT
-,TRBV28,TRBD1,TRBJ2-5,CASSAPGTGQETQYF,TGTGCCAGCAGTGCTCCGGGGACAGGGCAAGAGACCCAGTACTTC
-,TRBV5-1,TRBD2,TRBJ2-2,CASSSSGRDTGELFF,TGCGCCAGCAGTTCTAGCGGGAGGGATACCGGGGAGCTGTTTTTT
-,TRBV4-1,-,TRBJ2-7,CASSLPDISYEQYF,TGCGCCAGCAGCCTACCGGACATTTCCTACGAGCAGTACTTC
-,TRBV7-9,-,TRBJ2-7,CASSPASARPYEQYF,TGTGCCAGCAGTCCTGCTAGCGCTCGACCCTACGAGCAGTACTTC
-,TRBV7-2,TRBD2,TRBJ2-5,CASSLAGEKEQYF,TGTGCCAGCAGCCTAGCGGGAGAGAAAGAGCAGTACTTC
-,TRBV29-1,-,TRBJ2-1,CSVEGGYNEQFF,TGCAGCGTTGAGGGGGGTTACAATGAGCAGTTCTTC
once,TRBV11-2,-,TRBJ1-2,CASSLSNSNPGYTF,TGTGCCAGCAGCCTGTCCAACTCTAACCCGGGCTACACCTTC
-,TRBV25-1,TRBD1,TRBJ1-1,CASSGVGTGTEAFF,TGTGCCAGCAGTGGAGTCGGGACAGGGACTGAAGCTTTCTTT
-,TRBV7-9,-,TRBJ1-3,CASSSGLTDSGNTIYF,TGTGCCAGCAGCTCCGGCCTGACAGACTCTGGAAACACCATATATTTT
-,TRBV10-3,TRBD2,TRBJ2-1,CAISEPGTSIYNEQFF,TGTGCCATCAGTGAGCCCGGGACTAGCATCTACAATGAGCAGTTCTTC
-,TRBV7-2,-,TRBJ2-7,CASSLLNYEQYF,TGTGCCAGCAGCTTATTAAACTACGAGCAGTACTTC
many,TRBV19,TRBD2,TRBJ2-1,CASSGTSGRDEQFF,TGTGCCAGTTCCGGGACTAGCGGGAGAGATGAGCAGTTCTTC
-,TRBV30,-,TRBJ2-5,CAWSASTVQETQYF,TGTGCCTGGAGTGCCTCGACAGTACAAGAGACCCAGTACTTC
-,TRBV30,-,TRBJ1-1,CAWSVKGGTEAFF,TGTGCCTGGAGTGTAAAGGGGGGGACTGAAGCTTTCTTT
-,TRBV28,-,TRBJ2-7,CATQSRGVPPYEQYF,TGTGCCACCCAGTCCAGGGGGGTACCGCCCTACGAGCAGTACTTC
few,TRBV7-2,TRBD2,TRBJ2-7,CASSSPGRVEQYF,TGTGCCAGCAGCTCCCCCGGGAGGGTCGAGCAGTACTTC
-,TRBV28,-,TRBJ2-2,CASSWDLDSTGELFF,TGTGCCAGCAGTTGGGACTTAGATTCCACCGGGGAGCTGTTTTTT
-,TRBV29-1,TRBD1,TRBJ2-2,CSVFRSGTGARELFF,TGCAGCGTCTTTCGGAGCGGGACAGGGGCTAGGGAGCTGTTTTTT
once,TRBV4-3,TRBD2,TRBJ2-7,CASSQASGSFYEQYF,TGCGCCAGCAGCCAAGCTAGCGGGAGTTTCTACGAGCAGTACTTC
-,TRBV27,TRBD2,TRBJ2-2,CASSLLAGGNTGELFF,TGTGCCAGCAGTTTACTAGCGGGAGGGAACACCGGGGAGCTGTTTTTT
-,TRBV6-5,TRBD2,TRBJ2-2,CAALAVNTGELFF,TGTGCCGCCCTAGCGGTTAACACCGGGGAGCTGTTTTTT
-,TRBV5-1,TRBD2,TRBJ2-7,CASSALREFSYEQYF,TGCGCCAGCAGCGCGCTGCGGGAGTTCTCCTACGAGCAGTACTTC
-,TRBV30,-,TRBJ2-2,CAWSVYGELFF,TGTGCCTGGTCGGTCTACGGGGAGCTGTTTTTT
-,TRBV27,-,TRBJ2-7,CASSFADYYEQYF,TGTGCCAGCAGTTTCGCAGACTACTACGAGCAGTACTTC
once,TRBV29-1,-,TRBJ2-5,CSVNFRGQGRGETQYF,TGCAGCGTTAACTTTCGTGGCCAGGGGAGAGGAGAGACCCAGTACTTC
-,TRBV7-9,TRBD1,TRBJ1-5,CASQDRGQPQHF,TGTGCCAGCCAGGACAGGGGACAGCCCCAGCATTTT
-,TRBV6-6,TRBD2,TRBJ2-5,CASSFGTRQETQYF,TGTGCCAGCAGTTTCGGGACTAGGCAAGAGACCCAGTACTTC
-,TRBV27,-,TRBJ2-1,CASSLQTGVVADNEQFF,TGTGCCAGCAGTTTACAAACAGGGGTTGTAGCGGACAATGAGCAGTTCTTC
-,TRBV7-9,TRBD1,TRBJ2-7,CASSLALGTGDEQYF,TGCGCCAGCAGCTTAGCGCTTGGGACAGGGGACGAGCAGTACTTC
-,TRBV30,TRBD1,TRBJ1-5,CAWGFGGTGSQPQHF,TGTGCCTGGGGTTTCGGGGGGACAGGGTCTCAGCCCCAGCATTTT
-,TRBV6-5,TRBD1,TRBJ1-1,CASSRGQGAGEAFF,TGTGCCAGCAGTAGGGGACAGGGGGCGGGTGAAGCTTTCTTT
-,TRBV30,-,TRBJ2-6,CAWAVTGSGANVLTF,TGTGCCTGGGCCGTAACAGGCTCTGGGGCCAACGTCCTGACTTTC
once,TRBV2,TRBD2,TRBJ2-1,CASSEGEGAYNEQFF,TGTGCCAGCAGTGAAGGGGAGGGAGCCTACAATGAGCAGTTCTTC
once,TRBV15,TRBD1,TRBJ2-7,CATSRWGQGSAEQYF,TGTGCCACCAGCAGATGGGGACAGGGGTCGGCCGAGCAGTACTTC
once,TRBV4-3,TRBD2,TRBJ2-7,CASSFGTSDYEQYF,TGCGCCAGCAGTTTCGGGACTAGCGACTACGAGCAGTACTTC